These 2 T cell receptor beta chains were sequenced from one sample in a study of shared clonotypes between healthy human individuals (TCRdb year 2020). For the CD8 naive samples, CD45RO-negative cells were positively selected for CCR7, yielding a CD45RA+CCR7+ population from which TemRA cells were excluded. Library method: the immunoSEQ multiplex PCR assay. Imported from immuneACCESS, the table was reduced by TCRdb to in-frame sequences with V and J called. These copies leave out some clones; in studies compared against another copy, an unresolved V gene accounts for under half, and the cause of the remainder is not known. The sample profile shows 750,000 to 1,000,000 clones; 80% to 95% of them were found once. Of the sample, nearly 25% falls within the top ten clones. Sequenced input: naive CD8+ T cells sorted from blood. The sample's cell subset or site label, decoded: CD45RA+CCR7+. The receptor source for this set is a man aged 25 to 45 in good health.

The CDR3 protein is CSGLLAGVHNEQFF. The CDR3 DNA sequence: TGCAGCGGTCTACTAGCGGGAGTCCACAATGAGCAGTTCTTC. The genes are TRBV29-1 and TRBJ2-1, with 11 bases that match TRBD2. The germline V gene has CDR1 SQVTM and CDR2 ANQGSEA. Unmatched junction bases numbered 7, after V lost 7 bases and J lost 5 bases. This CDR3 is built from 14 residues.

The chain recombines TRBV7-2 with TRBJ2-1; D assignment may be TRBD1 or TRBD2 (5 bases each). Trimming took off 5 bases at V and 4 bases at J, with 9 bases between the two ends. Germline values: CDR1 SGHTA, CDR2 FQGNSA. The CDR3 runs to 13 residues. The CDR3 DNA sequence: TGTGCCAGCAGCCTGGGACCTTACAATGAGCAGTTCTTC. Translating gives CASSLGPYNEQFF.